The entry that follows covers one T cell receptor (beta chain) sequence. The antigen is not known. These data originate in a study of T cells after yellow fever vaccination. V lost 3 bases, J lost 0 bases, and 5 bases stayed unmatched. Germline CDR1 reads SGHTA; CDR2 reads FQGTGA. This CDR3 spans 17 amino acids. Study-wide findings and caveats: Weaker overall was a secondary response that nonetheless peaked faster, on day 5 versus 15. Contaminating bulk clonotypes could be abundant in FACS-sorted repertoires. Reappearing after the booster were most of the clones from primary vaccination (about 96% CD4, 85% to 90% CD8).

5'RACE template switching generated TCR cDNA, adding a universal primer site and UMIs. Each CDR3 protein gets one entry after TCRdb re-called the 5' RACE reads with MiXCR. The sample includes 620,000 or so distinct CDR3 sequences, about a sixth seen only once; the top ten take 17%. Sequenced here: PBMCs, sampled 5 to 6 days after the first yellow fever vaccination. This chain joins TRBV7-3 and TRBJ2-2; 9 nucleotides match TRBD1. This receptor was obtained from a man between 18 and 35 years old who received the YFV17D yellow fever vaccine. This chain's CDR3 is CASSLRTGATNTGELFF. The CDR3, as DNA: TGTGCCAGCAGCTTGAGGACAGGGGCGACGAACACCGGGGAGCTGTTTTTT.